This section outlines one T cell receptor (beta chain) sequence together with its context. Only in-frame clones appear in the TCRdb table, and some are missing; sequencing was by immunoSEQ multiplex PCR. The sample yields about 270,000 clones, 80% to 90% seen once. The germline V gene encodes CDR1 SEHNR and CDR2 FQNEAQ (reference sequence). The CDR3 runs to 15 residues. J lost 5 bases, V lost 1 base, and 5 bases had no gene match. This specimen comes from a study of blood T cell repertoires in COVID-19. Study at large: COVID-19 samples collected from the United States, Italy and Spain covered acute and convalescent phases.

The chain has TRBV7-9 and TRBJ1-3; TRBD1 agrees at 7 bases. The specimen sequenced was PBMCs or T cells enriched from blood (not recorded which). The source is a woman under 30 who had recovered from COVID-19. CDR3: CASSLETGPRNTIYF. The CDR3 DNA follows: TGTGCCAGCAGCTTAGAGACAGGGCCAAGAAACACCATATATTTT.